This T cell receptor (beta chain) was recorded in a study of CD8 T cells in Susac syndrome. Random hexamers primed reverse transcription of about 0.5 to 1 ug RNA. TCR beta CDR3 was amplified by immunoSEQ multiplex PCR. This amplification extended across 54 Vbeta and 13 Jbeta segments. TCRdb processed the immunoSEQ multiplex PCR reads anew with MiXCR; each CDR3 protein has one entry. The sample records about 130,000 distinct CDR3 sequences, around nine tenths being singletons. Trimming removed 0 bases from V and 9 bases from J, with 15 bases in between. This CDR3 is 15 amino acids long. Germline CDR1 is LGHNA and CDR2 is YSLEER. Sequencing of TCR beta drew on CD8+ and CD4+ T cells from blood.

Input material: CD8+ T cells from PBMCs. The chain uses TRBV4-3 and TRBJ2-1; TRBD1 might be the D (6 bases). This clonotype was sampled from a human donor with multiple sclerosis. The CDR3 here is CASSQDRAGAREQFF. The CDR3 DNA is TGCGCCAGCAGCCAAGATAGGGCAGGGGCGCGTGAGCAGTTCTTC.